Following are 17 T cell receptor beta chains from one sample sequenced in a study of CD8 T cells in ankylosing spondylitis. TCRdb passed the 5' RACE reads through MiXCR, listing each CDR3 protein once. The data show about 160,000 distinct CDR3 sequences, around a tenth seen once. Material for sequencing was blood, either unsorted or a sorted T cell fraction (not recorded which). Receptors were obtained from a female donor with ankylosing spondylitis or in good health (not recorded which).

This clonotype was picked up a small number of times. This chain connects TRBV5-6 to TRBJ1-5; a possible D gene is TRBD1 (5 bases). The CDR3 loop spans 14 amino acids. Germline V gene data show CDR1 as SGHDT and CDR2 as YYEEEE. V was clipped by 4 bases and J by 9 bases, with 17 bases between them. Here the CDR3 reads CASSLQGFARPQHF. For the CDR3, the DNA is TGTGCCAGCAGCCTTCAGGGATTCGCTAGGCCCCAGCATTTT.

Here the CDR3 DNA reads TGTGCGACTGCTGGGGGGGAGCTGTTTTTT. Its translation is CATAGGELFF. V is TRBV30 and J is TRBJ2-2; no clear D. The V gene's germline CDR1 is GTSNPN and CDR2 SVGIG (reference sequence). The CDR3 totals 10 residues.

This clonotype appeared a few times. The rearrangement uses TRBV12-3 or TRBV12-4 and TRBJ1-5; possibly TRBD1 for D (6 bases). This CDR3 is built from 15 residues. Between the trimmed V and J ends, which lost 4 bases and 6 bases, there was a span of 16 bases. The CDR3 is CASSYGGGLGQPQHF. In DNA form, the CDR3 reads TGTGCCAGCAGTTATGGAGGGGGATTAGGTCAGCCCCAGCATTTT.

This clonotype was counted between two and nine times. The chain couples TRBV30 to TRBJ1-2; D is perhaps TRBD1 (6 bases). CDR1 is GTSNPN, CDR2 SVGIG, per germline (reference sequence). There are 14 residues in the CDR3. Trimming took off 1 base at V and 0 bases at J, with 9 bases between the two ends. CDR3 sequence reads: CAWSDRVTNYGYTF. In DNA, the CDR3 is TGTGCCTGGAGTGACAGGGTTACTAACTATGGCTACACCTTC.

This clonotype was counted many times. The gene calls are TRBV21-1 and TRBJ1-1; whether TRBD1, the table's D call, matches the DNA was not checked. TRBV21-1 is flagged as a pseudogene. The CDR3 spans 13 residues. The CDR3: CASSRQGFTEAFF. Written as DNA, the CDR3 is TGTGCCAGCAGCAGACAGGGATTCACTGAAGCTTTCTTT.

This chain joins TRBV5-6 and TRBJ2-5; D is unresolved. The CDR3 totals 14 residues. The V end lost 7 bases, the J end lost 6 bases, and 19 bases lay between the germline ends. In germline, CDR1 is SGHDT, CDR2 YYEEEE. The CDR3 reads CASALGRGWQTQYF. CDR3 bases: TGTGCCAGCGCCCTTGGCCGCGGCTGGCAGACCCAGTACTTC.

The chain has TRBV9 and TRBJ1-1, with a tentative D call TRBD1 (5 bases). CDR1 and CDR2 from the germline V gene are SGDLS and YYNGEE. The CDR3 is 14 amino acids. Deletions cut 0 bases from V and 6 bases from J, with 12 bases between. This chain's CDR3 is CASSVGLSGSEAFF. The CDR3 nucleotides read TGTGCCAGCAGCGTAGGGTTATCAGGGTCTGAAGCTTTCTTT.

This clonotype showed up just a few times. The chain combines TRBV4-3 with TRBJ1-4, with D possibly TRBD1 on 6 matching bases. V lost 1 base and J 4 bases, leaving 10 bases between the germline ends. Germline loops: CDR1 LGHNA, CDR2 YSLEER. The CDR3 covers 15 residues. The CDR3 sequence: CASSQVGGRNEKLFF. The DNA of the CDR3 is TGCGCCAGCAGCCAAGTTGGGGGGCGTAATGAAAAACTGTTTTTT.

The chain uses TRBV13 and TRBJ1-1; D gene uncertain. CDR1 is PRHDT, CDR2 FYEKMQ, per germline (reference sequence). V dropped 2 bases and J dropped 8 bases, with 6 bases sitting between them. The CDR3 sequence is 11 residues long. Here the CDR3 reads CASSLRPEAFF. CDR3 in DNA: TGTGCCAGCAGCTTACGACCCGAAGCTTTCTTT.

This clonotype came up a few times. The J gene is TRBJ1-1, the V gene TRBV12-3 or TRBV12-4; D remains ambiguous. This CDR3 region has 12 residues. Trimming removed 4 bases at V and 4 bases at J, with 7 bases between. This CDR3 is CASSWGTTEAFF. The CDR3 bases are TGTGCCAGCAGTTGGGGTACCACTGAAGCTTTCTTT.

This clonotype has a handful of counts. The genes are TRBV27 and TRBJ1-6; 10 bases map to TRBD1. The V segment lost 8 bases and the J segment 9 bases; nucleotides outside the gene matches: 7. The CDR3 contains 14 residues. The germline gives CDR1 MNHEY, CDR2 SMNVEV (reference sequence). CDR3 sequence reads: CASGPTGGVSPLHF. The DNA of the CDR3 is TGTGCCAGCGGGCCGACAGGGGGCGTTTCACCCCTCCACTTT.

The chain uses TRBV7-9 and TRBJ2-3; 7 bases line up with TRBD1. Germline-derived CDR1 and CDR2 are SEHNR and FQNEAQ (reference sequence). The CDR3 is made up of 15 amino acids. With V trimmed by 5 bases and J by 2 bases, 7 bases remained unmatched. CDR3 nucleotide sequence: TGTGCCAGCAGCAGGGTAACAGGGGACACAGATACGCAGTATTTT. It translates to CASSRVTGDTDTQYF.

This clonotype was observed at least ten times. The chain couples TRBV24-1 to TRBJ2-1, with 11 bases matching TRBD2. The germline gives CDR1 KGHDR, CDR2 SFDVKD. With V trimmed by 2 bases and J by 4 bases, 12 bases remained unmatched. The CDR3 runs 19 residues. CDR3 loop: CATSDSRFRTSGSYNEQFF. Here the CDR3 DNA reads TGTGCCACCAGTGATTCCCGATTCCGGACTAGCGGGTCGTACAATGAGCAGTTCTTC.

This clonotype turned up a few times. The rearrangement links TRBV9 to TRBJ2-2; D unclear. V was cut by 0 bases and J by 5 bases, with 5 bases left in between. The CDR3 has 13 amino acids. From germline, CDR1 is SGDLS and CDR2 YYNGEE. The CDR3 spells CASSVGSTGELFF. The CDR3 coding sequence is TGTGCCAGCAGCGTAGGGTCAACCGGGGAGCTGTTTTTT.

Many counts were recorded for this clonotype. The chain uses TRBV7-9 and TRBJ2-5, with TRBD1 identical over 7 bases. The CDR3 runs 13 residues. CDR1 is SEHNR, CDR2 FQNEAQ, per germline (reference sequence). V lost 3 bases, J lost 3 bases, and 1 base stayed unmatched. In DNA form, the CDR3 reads TGTGCCAGCAGCTTTGGGACAGAAGAGACCCAGTACTTC. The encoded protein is CASSFGTEETQYF.

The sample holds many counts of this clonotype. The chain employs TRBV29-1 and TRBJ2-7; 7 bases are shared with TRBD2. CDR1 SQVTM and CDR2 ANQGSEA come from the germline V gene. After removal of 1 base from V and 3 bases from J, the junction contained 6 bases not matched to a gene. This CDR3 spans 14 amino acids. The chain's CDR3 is CSVEVASGLYEQYF. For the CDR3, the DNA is TGCAGCGTTGAAGTGGCTAGCGGCCTCTACGAGCAGTACTTC.

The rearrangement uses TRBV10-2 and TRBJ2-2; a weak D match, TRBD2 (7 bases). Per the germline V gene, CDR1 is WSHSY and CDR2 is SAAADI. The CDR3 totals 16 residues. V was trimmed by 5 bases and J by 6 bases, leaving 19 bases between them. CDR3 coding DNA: TGCGCCAGCAGTTTAATAGTGGGAGGGGGAGCCGGGGAGCTGTTTTTT. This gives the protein CASSLIVGGGAGELFF.